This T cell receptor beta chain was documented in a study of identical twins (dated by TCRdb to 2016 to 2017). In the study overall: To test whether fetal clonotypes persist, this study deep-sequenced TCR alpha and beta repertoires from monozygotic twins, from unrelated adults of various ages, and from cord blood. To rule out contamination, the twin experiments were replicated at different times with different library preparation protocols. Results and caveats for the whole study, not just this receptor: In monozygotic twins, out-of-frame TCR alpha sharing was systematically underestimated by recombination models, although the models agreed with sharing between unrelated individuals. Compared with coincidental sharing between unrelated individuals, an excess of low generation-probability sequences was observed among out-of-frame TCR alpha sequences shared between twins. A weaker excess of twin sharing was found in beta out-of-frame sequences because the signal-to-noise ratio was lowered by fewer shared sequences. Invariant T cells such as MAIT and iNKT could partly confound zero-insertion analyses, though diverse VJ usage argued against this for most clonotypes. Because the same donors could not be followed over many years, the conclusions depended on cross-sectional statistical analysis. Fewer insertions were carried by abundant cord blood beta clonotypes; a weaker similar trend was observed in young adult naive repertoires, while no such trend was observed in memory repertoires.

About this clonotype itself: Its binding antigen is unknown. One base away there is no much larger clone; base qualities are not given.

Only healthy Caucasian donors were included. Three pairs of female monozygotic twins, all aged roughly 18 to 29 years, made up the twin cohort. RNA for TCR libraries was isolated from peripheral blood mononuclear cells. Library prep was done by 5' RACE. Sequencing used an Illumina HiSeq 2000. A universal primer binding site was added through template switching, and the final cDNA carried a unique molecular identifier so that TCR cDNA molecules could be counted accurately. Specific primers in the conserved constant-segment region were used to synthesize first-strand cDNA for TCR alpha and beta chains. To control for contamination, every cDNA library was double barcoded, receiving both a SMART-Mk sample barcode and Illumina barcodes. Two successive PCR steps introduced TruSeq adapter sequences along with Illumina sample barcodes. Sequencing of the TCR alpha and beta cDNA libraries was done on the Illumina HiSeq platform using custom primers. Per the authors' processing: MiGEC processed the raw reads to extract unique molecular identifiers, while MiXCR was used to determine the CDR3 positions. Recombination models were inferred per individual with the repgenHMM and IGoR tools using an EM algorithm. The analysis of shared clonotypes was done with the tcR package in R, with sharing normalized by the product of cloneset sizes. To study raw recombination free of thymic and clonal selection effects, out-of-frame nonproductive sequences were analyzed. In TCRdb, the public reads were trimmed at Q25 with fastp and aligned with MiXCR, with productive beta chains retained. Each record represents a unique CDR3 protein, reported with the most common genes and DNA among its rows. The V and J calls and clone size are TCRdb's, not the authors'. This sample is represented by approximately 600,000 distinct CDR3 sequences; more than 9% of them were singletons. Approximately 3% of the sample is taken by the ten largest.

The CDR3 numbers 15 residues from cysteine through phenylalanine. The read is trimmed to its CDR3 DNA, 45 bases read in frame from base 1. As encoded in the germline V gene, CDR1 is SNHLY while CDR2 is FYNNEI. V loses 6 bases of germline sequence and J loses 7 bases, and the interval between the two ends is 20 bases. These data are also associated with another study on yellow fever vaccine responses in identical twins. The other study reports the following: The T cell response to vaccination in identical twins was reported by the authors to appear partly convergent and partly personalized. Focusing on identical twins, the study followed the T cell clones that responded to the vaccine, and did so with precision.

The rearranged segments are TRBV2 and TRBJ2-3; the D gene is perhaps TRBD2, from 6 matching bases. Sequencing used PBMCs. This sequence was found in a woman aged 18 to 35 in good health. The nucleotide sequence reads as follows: TGTGCCAGCAGACTAGCTGTCGGGGGAAAGTATACGCAGTATTTT. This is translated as CASRLAVGGKYTQYF.